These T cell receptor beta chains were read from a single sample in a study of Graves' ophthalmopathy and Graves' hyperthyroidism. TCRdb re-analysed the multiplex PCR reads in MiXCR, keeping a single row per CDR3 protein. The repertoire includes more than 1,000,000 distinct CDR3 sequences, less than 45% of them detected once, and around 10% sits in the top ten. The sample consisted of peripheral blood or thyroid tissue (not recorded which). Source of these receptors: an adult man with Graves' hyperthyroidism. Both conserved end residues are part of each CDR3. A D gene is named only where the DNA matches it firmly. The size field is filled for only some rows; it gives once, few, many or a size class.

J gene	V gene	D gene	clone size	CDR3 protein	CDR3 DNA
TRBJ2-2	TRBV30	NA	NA	CAWSTQASDTGELFF	TGTGCCTGGAGTACCCAGGCTAGCGACACCGGGGAGCTGTTTTTT
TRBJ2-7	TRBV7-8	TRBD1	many	CASSTSGQPYEQYF	TGTGCCAGCAGCACATCGGGACAGCCCTACGAGCAGTACTTC
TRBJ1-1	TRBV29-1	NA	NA	CSVATLNTEAFF	TGCAGCGTTGCTACCCTGAACACTGAAGCTTTCTTT
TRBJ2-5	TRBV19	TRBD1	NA	CASSKTGGDQPQYF	TGTGCCAGTAGCAAGACAGGGGGCGATCAGCCCCAGTACTTC
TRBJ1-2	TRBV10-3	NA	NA	CAIGGTANYGYTF	TGTGCCATCGGGGGAACAGCTAACTATGGCTACACCTTC
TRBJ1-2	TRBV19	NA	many	CASSILSGTYGYTF	TGTGCCAGTAGTATTCTCTCAGGGACCTATGGCTACACCTTC
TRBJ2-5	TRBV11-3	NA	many	CASSPTDSQETQYF	TGTGCCAGCAGCCCGACAGATTCCCAAGAGACCCAGTACTTC
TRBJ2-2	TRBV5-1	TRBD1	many	CASSFTGGAGTGELFF	TGCGCCAGCAGCTTTACAGGGGGCGCGGGCACCGGGGAGCTGTTTTTT
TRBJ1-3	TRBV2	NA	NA	CATGTPRRYF	TGTGCGACCGGGACGCCAAGGCGATATTTT
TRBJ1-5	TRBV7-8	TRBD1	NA	CASSPRGQGSQPQHF	TGTGCCAGCAGCCCAAGGGGACAGGGTTCTCAGCCCCAGCATTTT
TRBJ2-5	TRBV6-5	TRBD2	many	CASSQGLAQYF	TGTGCCAGCAGCCAGGGACTAGCTCAGTACTTC
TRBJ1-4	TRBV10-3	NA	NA	CAISDEGSNEKLFF	TGTGCCATCAGTGATGAGGGTTCTAATGAAAAACTATTTTTT
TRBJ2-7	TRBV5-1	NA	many	CASSLSTAYEQYF	TGCGCCAGCAGCTTGTCGACAGCCTACGAGCAGTACTTC